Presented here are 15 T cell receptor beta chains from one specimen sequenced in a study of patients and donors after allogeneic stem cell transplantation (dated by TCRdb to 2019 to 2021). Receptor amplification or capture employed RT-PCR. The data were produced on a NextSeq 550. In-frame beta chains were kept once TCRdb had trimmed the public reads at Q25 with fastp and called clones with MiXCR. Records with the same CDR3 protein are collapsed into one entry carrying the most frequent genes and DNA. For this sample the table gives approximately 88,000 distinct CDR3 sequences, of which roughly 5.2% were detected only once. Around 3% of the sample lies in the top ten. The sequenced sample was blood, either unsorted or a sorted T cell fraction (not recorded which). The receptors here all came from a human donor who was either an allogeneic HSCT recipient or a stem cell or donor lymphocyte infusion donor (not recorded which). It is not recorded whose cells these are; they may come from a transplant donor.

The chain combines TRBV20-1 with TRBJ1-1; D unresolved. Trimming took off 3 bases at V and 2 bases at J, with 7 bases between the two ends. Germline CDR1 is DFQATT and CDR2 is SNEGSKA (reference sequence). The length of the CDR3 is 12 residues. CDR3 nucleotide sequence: TGCAGTGCTAGCCCCCTAAACACTGAAGCTTTCTTT. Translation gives CSASPLNTEAFF.

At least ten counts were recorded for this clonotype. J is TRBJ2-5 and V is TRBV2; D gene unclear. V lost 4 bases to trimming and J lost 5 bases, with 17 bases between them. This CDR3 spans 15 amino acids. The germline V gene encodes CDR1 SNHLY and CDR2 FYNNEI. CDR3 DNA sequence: TGTGCCAGCAGTGTTGGCGCAGGCAGTAGGGAGACCCAGTACTTC. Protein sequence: CASSVGAGSRETQYF.

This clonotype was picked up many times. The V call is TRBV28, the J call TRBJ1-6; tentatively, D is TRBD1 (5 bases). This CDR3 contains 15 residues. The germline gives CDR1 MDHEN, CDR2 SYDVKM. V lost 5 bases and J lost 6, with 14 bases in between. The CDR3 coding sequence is TGTGCCAGCAGTCCGGCCGGACACCTTAATTCACCCCTCCACTTT. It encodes CASSPAGHLNSPLHF. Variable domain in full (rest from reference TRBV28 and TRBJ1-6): DVKVTQSSRYLVKRTGEKVFLECVQDMDHENMFWYRQDPGLGLRLIYFSYDVKMKEKGDIPEGYSVSREKKERFSLILESASTNQTSMYLCASSPAGHLNSPLHFGNGTRLTVT.

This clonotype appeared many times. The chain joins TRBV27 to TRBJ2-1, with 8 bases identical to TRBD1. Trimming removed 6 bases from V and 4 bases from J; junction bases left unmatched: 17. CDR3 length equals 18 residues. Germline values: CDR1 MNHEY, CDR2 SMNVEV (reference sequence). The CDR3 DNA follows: TGTGCCAGCAGGGCAACCCGGACAGGGCGACTTCAATACAATGAGCAGTTCTTC. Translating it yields CASRATRTGRLQYNEQFF.

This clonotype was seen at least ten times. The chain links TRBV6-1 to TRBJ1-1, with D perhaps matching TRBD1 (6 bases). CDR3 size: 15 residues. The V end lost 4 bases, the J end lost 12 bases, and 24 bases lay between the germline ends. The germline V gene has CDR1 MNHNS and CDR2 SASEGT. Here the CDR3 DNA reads TGTGCCAGCAGTGCGCATCCGGGACACCCTTATCCCTCTTTCTTT. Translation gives CASSAHPGHPYPSFF.

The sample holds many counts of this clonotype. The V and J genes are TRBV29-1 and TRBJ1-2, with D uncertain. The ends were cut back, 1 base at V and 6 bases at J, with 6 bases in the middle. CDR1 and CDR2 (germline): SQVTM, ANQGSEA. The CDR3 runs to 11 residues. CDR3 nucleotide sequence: TGCAGCGTTGAAGGAGGCGATGGCTACACCTTC. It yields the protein CSVEGGDGYTF.

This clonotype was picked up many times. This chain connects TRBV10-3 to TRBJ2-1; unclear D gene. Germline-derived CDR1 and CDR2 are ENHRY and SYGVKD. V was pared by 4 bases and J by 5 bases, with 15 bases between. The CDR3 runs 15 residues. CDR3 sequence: CAISVGPSADNEQFF. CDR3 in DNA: TGTGCCATCAGTGTTGGTCCCTCCGCCGACAATGAGCAGTTCTTC.

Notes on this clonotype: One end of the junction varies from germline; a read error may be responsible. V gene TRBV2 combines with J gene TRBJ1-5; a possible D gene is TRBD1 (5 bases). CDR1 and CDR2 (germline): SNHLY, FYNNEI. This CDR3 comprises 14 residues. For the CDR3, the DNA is TGTGCCAGCAGCCGGTCCCGGGGGAATCGGCCCCAGCATTTT. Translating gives CASSRSRGNRPQHF.

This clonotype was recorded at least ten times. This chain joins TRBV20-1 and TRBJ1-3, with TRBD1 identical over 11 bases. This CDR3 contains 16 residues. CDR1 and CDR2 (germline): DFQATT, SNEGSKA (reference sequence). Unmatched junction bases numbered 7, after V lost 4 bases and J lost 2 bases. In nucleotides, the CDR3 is TGCAGTGCTATAAAACCGGGACAGGGGGCTGGAAACACCATATATTTT. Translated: CSAIKPGQGAGNTIYF.

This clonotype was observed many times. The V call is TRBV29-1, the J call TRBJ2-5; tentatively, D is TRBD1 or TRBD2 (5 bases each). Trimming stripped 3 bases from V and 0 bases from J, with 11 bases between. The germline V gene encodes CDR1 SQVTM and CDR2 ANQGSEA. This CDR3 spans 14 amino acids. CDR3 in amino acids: CSVDVGTYQETQYF. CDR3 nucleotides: TGCAGCGTTGACGTCGGGACGTACCAAGAGACCCAGTACTTC.

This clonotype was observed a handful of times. CDR3 protein: CASSVEGSGVGDTQYF. The CDR3 bases are TGTGCCAGCAGCGTAGAGGGGTCGGGGGTCGGTGATACGCAGTATTTT. V is TRBV9 and J is TRBJ2-3, with a possible D match to TRBD2 (6 bases). Germline CDR1 is SGDLS and CDR2 is YYNGEE. V was trimmed by 0 bases and J by 6 bases, leaving 17 bases between them. The CDR3 is made up of 16 amino acids.

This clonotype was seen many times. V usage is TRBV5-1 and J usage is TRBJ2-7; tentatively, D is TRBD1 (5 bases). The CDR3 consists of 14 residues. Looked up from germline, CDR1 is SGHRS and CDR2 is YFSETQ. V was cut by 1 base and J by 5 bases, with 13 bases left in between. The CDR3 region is CASSLTVGANEQYF. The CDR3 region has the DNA TGCGCCAGCAGCTTGACAGTAGGGGCTAACGAGCAGTACTTC.

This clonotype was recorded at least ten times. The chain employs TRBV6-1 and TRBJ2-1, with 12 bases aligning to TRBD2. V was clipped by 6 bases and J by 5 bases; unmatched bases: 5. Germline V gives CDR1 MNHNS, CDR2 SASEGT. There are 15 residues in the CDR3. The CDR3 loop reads CASSVGLAGNNEQFF. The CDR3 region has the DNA TGTGCCAGCAGCGTAGGACTAGCGGGGAACAATGAGCAGTTCTTC.

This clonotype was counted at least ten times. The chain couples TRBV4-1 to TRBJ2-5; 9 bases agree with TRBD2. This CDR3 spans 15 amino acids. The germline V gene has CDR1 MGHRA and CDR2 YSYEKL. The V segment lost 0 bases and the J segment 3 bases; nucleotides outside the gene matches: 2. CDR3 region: CASSQEQREEETQYF. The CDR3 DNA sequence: TGCGCCAGCAGCCAAGAACAGCGGGAGGAAGAGACCCAGTACTTC.

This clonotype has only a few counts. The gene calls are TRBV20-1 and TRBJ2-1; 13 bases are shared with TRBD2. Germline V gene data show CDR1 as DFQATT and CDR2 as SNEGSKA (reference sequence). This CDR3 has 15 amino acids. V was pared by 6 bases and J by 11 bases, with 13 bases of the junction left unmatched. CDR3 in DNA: TGCAGTGCGAGTTCCGGGACTAGCGGGGCCCAGAAGCAGTTCTTC. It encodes CSASSGTSGAQKQFF.